The 4 T cell receptor beta chains below were found in one sample sequenced in a study of beta chain features in type 1 diabetes. Every bit of the isolated RNA underwent reverse transcription, so sequencing read expressed TCRB transcripts. This table comes from immunoSEQ multiplex PCR, and its TCRdb copy is limited to in-frame clones, with some not included. This table has 500,000 to 700,000 clones, about 16% appearing once. Sequencing was carried out using naive CD4+ T cells from blood. These receptors all come from a man between 18 and 29 years old in good health.

This clone was observed a few times. The J gene is TRBJ1-2, the V gene TRBV14; D call uncertain. The germline gives CDR1 SGHDN, CDR2 FVKESK. The CDR3 runs to 13 residues. Trimming removed 0 bases at V and 7 bases at J, with 9 bases between. CDR3 DNA: TGTGCCAGCAGCCAAGAAACCCTCTTTGGCTACACCTTC. It specifies CASSQETLFGYTF.

This clone appeared a few times. The V call is TRBV15, the J call TRBJ1-5; no definite D call. This CDR3 region has 17 residues. Germline V gives CDR1 LNHNV, CDR2 YYDKDF (reference sequence). Trimming pared 1 base from V and 3 bases from J, leaving 16 bases between. The chain's CDR3 is CATSRVTGRALNQPQHF. In nucleotides, the CDR3 is TGTGCCACCAGCAGAGTGACGGGAAGGGCCCTCAATCAGCCCCAGCATTTT.

This clone was detected a few times. This sequence joins TRBV30 and TRBJ2-1, with D uncertain. The CDR3 extends over 15 amino acids. CDR1 is GTSNPN, CDR2 SVGIG, per germline (reference sequence). V lost 4 bases and J lost 7, with 20 bases in between. This CDR3 reads CAWTGPPDWRNEQFF. CDR3 nucleotide sequence: TGTGCCTGGACCGGCCCCCCCGATTGGCGGAATGAGCAGTTCTTC. The variable domain in full, with the rest retrieved from reference TRBV30 and TRBJ2-1, is SQTIHQWPATLVQPVGSPLSLECTVEGTSNPNLYWYRQAAGRGLQLLFYSVGIGQISSEVPQNLSASRPQDRQFILSSKKLLLSDSGFYLCAWTGPPDWRNEQFFGPGTRLTVL.

This clone was seen more than once but under ten times. This sample also contains other DNA sequences that code for the same CDR3. The rearrangement uses TRBV7-2 and TRBJ1-5; 11 nucleotides align to TRBD1. J gave up 5 bases and V 5 bases, and 5 bases lay outside the gene matches. CDR3 size: 15 residues. CDR1 and CDR2 from the germline V gene are SGHTA and FQGNSA. The CDR3 nucleotides are TGTGCCAGCAGCCGGGACAGGGGGAGGTATCAGCCCCAGCATTTT. Translating it yields CASSRDRGRYQPQHF.